One sample yielded the 26 T cell receptor beta chains listed below, sequenced in a study of CD8+CD57+ T cells in acquired aplastic anemia. Patients who underwent sequencing had shown CD8+CD57+ cell expansion by flow cytometry. Both TCR beta VDJ combination and CDR3 sequence profiling were carried out. Genomic DNA was the template for this profiling. TCRdb reanalysed the reads using MiXCR and keeps one entry per CDR3 protein. The repertoire holds 450,000 to 600,000 distinct CDR3 sequences, with around 30% as singletons. The sample was sorted CD4+, CD8+, or CD8+CD57+ T cells (not recorded which) from PBMCs. These receptors all stem from a human donor with aplastic anemia.

This clonotype was seen more than once but under ten times. This chain joins TRBV9 and TRBJ2-1, with 8 nucleotides matching TRBD1. Germline-derived CDR1 and CDR2 are SGDLS and YYNGEE. Trimming cost V 4 bases and J 5 bases; bases outside gene matches: 8. The CDR3 is 15 amino acids. For the CDR3, the DNA is TGTGCCAGCAGCCCGAGAGGACAGGGTAACAATGAGCAGTTCTTC. Encoded protein: CASSPRGQGNNEQFF.

On this clonotype itself: A read error is likely, as this CDR3 ends without the conserved phenylalanine or tryptophan. The chain is built from TRBV30 and TRBJ1-5; 7 bases map to TRBD1. CDR3 length equals 15 residues. Germline CDR1 GTSNPN, CDR2 SVGIG (reference sequence). The V gene end was trimmed by 1 base and the J gene end by 4 bases; junction bases not matched to a gene: 7. Here the CDR3 DNA reads TGTGCCTGGAGTGCCAACAGGGGTTGGAATCAGCCCCAGCATTTG. Amino acids: CAWSANRGWNQPQHL.

This clonotype was seen repeatedly, ten times or more. The J gene is TRBJ1-4, the V gene TRBV19, with TRBD1 as a possible D gene (5 bases). Germline V gives CDR1 LNHDA, CDR2 SQIVND (reference sequence). V lost 2 bases to trimming and J lost 5 bases, with 9 bases between them. This CDR3 is built from 14 residues. This CDR3 is CASSIQRGNEKLFF. CDR3 coding DNA: TGTGCCAGTAGTATACAAAGGGGCAATGAAAAACTGTTTTTT.

CDR3 region: CAISGTLAGDYEQYF. The CDR3 DNA sequence: TGTGCCATTTCCGGGACACTAGCGGGAGACTACGAGCAGTACTTC. J is TRBJ2-7 and V is TRBV10-3; 11 nucleotides agree with TRBD2. The junction had 10 bases not matched to a gene; V was cut back by 9 bases and J by 3 bases. Germline V gives CDR1 ENHRY, CDR2 SYGVKD. The CDR3 length is 15 residues.

The chain links TRBV29-1 to TRBJ1-1; maybe TRBD1 (5 bases). There are 11 residues in the CDR3. V lost 4 bases and J 6 bases, leaving 9 bases between the germline ends. CDR1 is SQVTM and CDR2 is ANQGSEA in the germline V gene. The CDR3 spells CSVGGTPEAFF. Here the CDR3 DNA reads TGCAGCGTTGGGGGCACCCCTGAAGCTTTCTTT.

The chain has TRBV5-1 and TRBJ1-2, with unresolved D. V lost 4 bases, J lost 4 bases, and 14 bases lay in between. This CDR3 is built from 14 residues. Germline CDR1 reads SGHRS; CDR2 reads YFSETQ. CDR3 amino acids: CASSQIGRSYGYTF. The CDR3 region has the DNA TGCGCCAGCAGCCAAATAGGGAGGTCCTATGGCTACACCTTC.

This clonotype appeared many times. CDR3 sequence (DNA): TGTGCCACCAGCAGAGGTTCGGGGTACGAGCAGTACTTC. Amino acids: CATSRGSGYEQYF. The chain recombines TRBV15 with TRBJ2-7; D is possibly TRBD2 (5 bases). Trimming took 1 base from V and 4 from J, leaving 8 bases between them. This CDR3 has 13 residues. Germline V lookup: CDR1 LNHNV, CDR2 YYDKDF (reference sequence).

The chain has TRBV29-1 and TRBJ2-7, with D uncertain. V lost 2 bases to trimming and J lost 2 bases, with 4 bases between them. The CDR3 is 11 residues long. Germline V gene sequence: CDR1 SQVTM, CDR2 ANQGSEA. CDR3 residues: CSVEPPYEQYF. DNA for the CDR3: TGCAGCGTTGAACCCCCCTACGAGCAGTACTTC.

With respect to this clonotype: Given a much more abundant clone one base away, this may be a read error. This sequence joins TRBV11-2 and TRBJ1-2; D is perhaps TRBD1 (6 bases). CDR1 and CDR2 (germline): SGHAT, FQNNGV. CDR3 length equals 17 residues. The CDR3 protein is CASSLMVSGTGNYGNTF. For the CDR3, the DNA is TGTGCCAGCAGCTTAATGGTGTCAGGAACAGGGAACTATGGCAACACCTTC.

The chain has TRBV2 and TRBJ2-7, with 8 nucleotides matching TRBD1. J was trimmed by 2 bases and V by 1 base; bases with no gene match: 4. The CDR3 length is 15 residues. Germline V gene data show CDR1 as SNHLY and CDR2 as FYNNEI. Written as DNA, the CDR3 is TGTGCCAGCAGTGAAGGGACAGGGAATCCCTACGAGCAGTACTTC. Translated, it gives CASSEGTGNPYEQYF. Full variable domain (remainder filled in from reference TRBV2 and TRBJ2-7): EPEVTQTPSHQVTQMGQEVILRCVPISNHLYFYWYRQILGQKVEFLVSFYNNEISEKSEIFDDQFSVERPDGSNFTLKIRSTKLEDSAMYFCASSEGTGNPYEQYFGPGTRLTVT.

The V gene is TRBV20-1, the J gene TRBJ2-3; D gene uncertain. Germline CDR1 reads DFQATT; CDR2 reads SNEGSKA (reference sequence). V was cut by 0 bases and J by 0 bases, with 13 bases left in between. This CDR3 is 16 amino acids long. This CDR3 reads CSARDRSRLSTDTQYF. Here the CDR3 DNA reads TGCAGTGCTAGAGATAGGTCCAGGCTAAGCACAGATACGCAGTATTTT.

There are many counts of this clonotype. This sequence joins TRBV9 and TRBJ2-1, with TRBD2 matching over 10 bases. This CDR3 has 17 residues. V was pared by 4 bases and J by 8 bases, with 15 bases of the junction left unmatched. Germline loops: CDR1 SGDLS, CDR2 YYNGEE. The CDR3 DNA is TGTGCCAGCAGCCCCCCCAGCGGGAGGGCCAGGGAGGATGAGCAGTTCTTC. Its protein is CASSPPSGRAREDEQFF. Together with reference TRBV9 and TRBJ2-1, the CDR3 gives the full variable domain: DSGVTQTPKHLITATGQRVTLRCSPRSGDLSVYWYQQSLDQGLQFLIQYYNGEERAKGNILERFSAQQFPDLHSELNLSSLELGDSALYFCASSPPSGRAREDEQFFGPGTRLTVL.

The chain links TRBV20-1 to TRBJ1-5, with 7 bases that match TRBD2. The better agreement between TRBJ2-3 and the DNA end casts doubt on the J call. The CDR3 is made up of 14 amino acids. Germline lookup yields CDR1 DFQATT and CDR2 SNEGSKA (reference sequence). The CDR3 DNA reads as TGCAGTGCCGGGGTACAGGCGGGGGAAGGGCCCCAGTATTTT. Its translation is CSAGVQAGEGPQYF.

The V gene is TRBV6-1, the J gene TRBJ1-1; tentative D call: TRBD1 (5 bases). V gave up 5 bases and J gave up 12 bases, with 19 bases separating them. This CDR3 has 13 amino acids. Germline V gene lookup returns CDR1 MNHNS and CDR2 SASEGT. The DNA of the CDR3 is TGTGCCAGCAGTAATACAGCGGGGCAGCTGTCTTTCTTT. It yields the protein CASSNTAGQLSFF.

This clonotype turned up a few times. V usage is TRBV7-2 and J usage is TRBJ2-2; D is undetermined. Between the trimmed V and J ends, which lost 2 bases and 6 bases, there was a span of 7 bases. From germline, CDR1 is SGHTA and CDR2 FQGNSA. This CDR3 region has 13 residues. The CDR3 loop is CASSLISAGELFF. The CDR3 bases are TGTGCCAGCAGCTTAATTTCGGCCGGGGAGCTGTTTTTT.

This chain uses TRBV7-8 with TRBJ1-3, with D maybe TRBD1 (5 bases). The germline gives CDR1 SGHVS, CDR2 FQNEAQ. CDR3 length equals 16 residues. The ends were cut back, 1 base at V and 2 bases at J, with 12 bases in the middle. CDR3 DNA sequence: TGTGCCAGCAGCTTAGGGGTAGGGGCAACTGGAAACACCATATATTTT. This sequence encodes CASSLGVGATGNTIYF.

Concerning this clonotype: A much larger clone lies a single base off, so this may be a read error. This sequence joins TRBV12-3 or TRBV12-4 and TRBJ1-6; D call uncertain. The CDR3 has 14 amino acids. The CDR3 coding sequence is TGTCCCAGCAGTTTAGGGAACTATAATTCACCCCTCCACTTT. The encoded protein is CPSSLGNYNSPLHF.

This clonotype was found many times. The chain combines TRBV2 with TRBJ2-7, with D hard to call. The CDR3 is made up of 14 amino acids. The V gene's germline CDR1 is SNHLY and CDR2 FYNNEI. Deletions cut 5 bases from V and 5 bases from J, with 16 bases between. The CDR3 loop reads CASSRQVIGNEQYF. The DNA of the CDR3 is TGTGCCAGCAGTCGACAAGTCATTGGCAACGAGCAGTACTTC.

This clonotype occurred a few times. The chain has TRBV20-1 and TRBJ2-5; D unclear. Deletions cut 2 bases from V and 5 bases from J, with 9 bases between. CDR1 DFQATT and CDR2 SNEGSKA come from the germline V gene (reference sequence). CDR3 length: 12 residues. CDR3 protein: CSARLGPETQYF. CDR3 in DNA: TGCAGTGCTAGACTCGGGCCCGAGACCCAGTACTTC.

This clonotype was observed many times. The chain uses TRBV2 and TRBJ1-1; 8 bases line up with TRBD1. CDR3 length: 13 amino acids. CDR1 and CDR2 from the germline V gene are SNHLY and FYNNEI. The junction had 5 bases not matched to a gene; V was cut back by 7 bases and J by 4 bases. The CDR3 bases are TGTGCCAGCAACCAGGGGGCGGGCACTGAAGCTTTCTTT. Translation: CASNQGAGTEAFF.

This clonotype was recorded many times. V and J are TRBV19 and TRBJ1-2, with D tentatively TRBD1 (5 bases). The CDR3 loop spans 15 amino acids. CDR1 and CDR2 (germline): LNHDA, SQIVND (reference sequence). The V gene lost 3 bases and the J gene lost 2 bases, with 13 bases spanning the gap. CDR3 sequence reads: CASSMPSAGNYGYTF. The CDR3 coding sequence is TGTGCCAGTAGTATGCCCTCGGCAGGGAACTATGGCTACACCTTC.

This clonotype was recorded once. This chain uses TRBV5-6 with TRBJ1-3; 7 positions agree with TRBD1. Germline V gene sequence: CDR1 SGHDT, CDR2 YYEEEE. V lost 2 bases and J lost 0; bases outside the gene matches: 5. The CDR3 length is 16 residues. DNA for the CDR3: TGTGCCAGCAGCTTATTCAGGGGGAGCTCTGGAAACACCATATATTTT. Its translation: CASSLFRGSSGNTIYF.

This clonotype occurred many times. This chain links TRBV9 with TRBJ2-5, with TRBD2 matching 8 bases. Germline-derived CDR1 and CDR2 are SGDLS and YYNGEE. V shed 3 bases and J 5 bases; nucleotides not matched to a gene: 12. The CDR3 is 16 residues long. CDR3 bases: TGTGCCAGCAGCGCCCCGGGGGGGGGCCTATCGGAGACCCAGTACTTC. Translated: CASSAPGGGLSETQYF.

This clonotype has just a few counts. The genes are TRBV14 and TRBJ2-7; the D gene is possibly TRBD2 (5 bases). V lost 1 base to trimming and J lost 3 bases, with 13 bases between them. Germline CDR1 reads SGHDN; CDR2 reads FVKESK. This CDR3 contains 15 residues. The CDR3 DNA sequence: TGTGCCAGCAGCCAAGCGGGCGTCCGGGACTACGAGCAGTACTTC. Translated: CASSQAGVRDYEQYF.

This clonotype turned up a few times. The J gene is TRBJ2-1, the V gene TRBV19; D not certain. The germline CDR1 and CDR2 sequences are LNHDA and SQIVND (reference sequence). Trimming took off 5 bases at V and 0 bases at J, with 14 bases between the two ends. This CDR3 is built from 16 residues. CDR3 amino acids: CASSPFGKSSYNEQFF. In DNA, the CDR3 is TGTGCCAGTAGTCCCTTTGGGAAGAGCTCCTACAATGAGCAGTTCTTC. The whole variable domain, filled in from reference TRBV19 and TRBJ2-1, reads DGGITQSPKYLFRKEGQNVTLSCEQNLNHDAMYWYRQDPGQGLRLIYYSQIVNDFQKGDIAEGYSVSREKKESFPLTVTSAQKNPTAFYLCASSPFGKSSYNEQFFGPGTRLTVL.

This clonotype was observed at least ten times. This sequence joins TRBV20-1 and TRBJ2-5, with no clear D. The CDR3 runs to 13 residues. Trimming removed 3 bases at V and 4 bases at J, with 12 bases between. Germline CDR1 reads DFQATT; CDR2 reads SNEGSKA (reference sequence). Here the CDR3 DNA reads TGCAGTGCTAGTCGGGCGAGGAGAGAGACCCAGTACTTC. The encoded protein is CSASRARRETQYF.